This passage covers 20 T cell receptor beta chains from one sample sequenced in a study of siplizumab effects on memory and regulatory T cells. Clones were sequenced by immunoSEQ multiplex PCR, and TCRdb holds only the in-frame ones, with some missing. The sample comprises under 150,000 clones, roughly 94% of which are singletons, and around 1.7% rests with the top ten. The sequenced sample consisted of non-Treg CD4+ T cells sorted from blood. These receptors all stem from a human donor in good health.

The CDR3 loop is CASSPQGADTQYF. In DNA, the CDR3 is TGTGCCAGCAGTCCCCAAGGGGCAGATACGCAGTATTTT. This rearrangement joins TRBV7-9 to TRBJ2-3; D perhaps matches TRBD1 (5 bases). Trimming stripped 6 bases from V and 4 bases from J, with 11 bases between. The germline CDR1 and CDR2 sequences are SEHNR and FQNEAQ (reference sequence). This CDR3 region has 13 residues.

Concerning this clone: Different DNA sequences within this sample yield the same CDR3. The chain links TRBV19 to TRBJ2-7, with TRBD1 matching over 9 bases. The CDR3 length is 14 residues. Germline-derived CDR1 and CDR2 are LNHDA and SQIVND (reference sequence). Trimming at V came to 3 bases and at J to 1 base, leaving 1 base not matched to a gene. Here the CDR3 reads CASSIGTGSYEQYF. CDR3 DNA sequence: TGTGCCAGTAGTATCGGGACAGGGTCCTACGAGCAGTACTTC.

CDR3: CASSEYTGPNEKLFF. CDR3 nucleotide sequence: TGTGCCAGCAGTGAATATACAGGGCCTAATGAAAAACTGTTTTTT. The V gene is TRBV25-1, the J gene TRBJ1-4; tentatively, D is TRBD1 (6 bases). The CDR3 consists of 15 residues. Germline V gives CDR1 MGHDK, CDR2 SYGVNS. The V and J ends lost 0 bases and 3 bases respectively, with 8 bases between them.

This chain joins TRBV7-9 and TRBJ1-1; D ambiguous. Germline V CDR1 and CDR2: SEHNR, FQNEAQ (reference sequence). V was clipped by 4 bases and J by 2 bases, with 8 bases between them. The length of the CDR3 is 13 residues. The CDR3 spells CASSSGINTEAFF. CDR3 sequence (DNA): TGTGCCAGCAGCTCGGGAATTAACACTGAAGCTTTCTTT.

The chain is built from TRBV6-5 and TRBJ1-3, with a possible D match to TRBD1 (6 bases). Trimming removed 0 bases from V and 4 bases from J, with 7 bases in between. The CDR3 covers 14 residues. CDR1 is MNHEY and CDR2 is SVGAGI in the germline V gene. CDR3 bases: TGTGCCAGCAGTTACTCAGGGACAGGAAACACCATATATTTT. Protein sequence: CASSYSGTGNTIYF.

The CDR3 sequence: CASSPILGQNYEQYF. CDR3 DNA: TGTGCCAGCTCACCTATCCTGGGACAGAACTACGAGCAGTACTTC. J is TRBJ2-7 and V is TRBV18; 7 nucleotides match TRBD1. The CDR3 contains 15 residues. Trimming removed 3 bases from V and 3 bases from J; junction bases left unmatched: 8. Germline lookup yields CDR1 KGHSH and CDR2 LQKENI.

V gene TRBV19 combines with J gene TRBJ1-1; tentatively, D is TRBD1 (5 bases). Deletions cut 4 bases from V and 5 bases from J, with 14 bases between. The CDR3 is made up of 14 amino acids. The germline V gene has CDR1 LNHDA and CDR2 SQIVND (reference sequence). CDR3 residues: CASSNQGHGTEAFF. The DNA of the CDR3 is TGTGCCAGTAGTAACCAGGGTCACGGGACTGAAGCTTTCTTT.

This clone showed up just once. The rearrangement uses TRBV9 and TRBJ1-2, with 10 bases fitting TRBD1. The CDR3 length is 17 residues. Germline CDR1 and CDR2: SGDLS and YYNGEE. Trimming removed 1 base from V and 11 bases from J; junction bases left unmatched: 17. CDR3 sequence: CASSVKGEGTGDMRYTF. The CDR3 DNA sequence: TGTGCCAGCAGCGTAAAAGGAGAGGGGACAGGGGACATGAGGTACACCTTC.

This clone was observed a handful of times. The CDR3 DNA sequence: TGCGCCAGCAGCCAAGAAAGTGTCAATCAGCCCCAGCATTTT. This sequence encodes CASSQESVNQPQHF. The genes are TRBV4-1 and TRBJ1-5; D gene ambiguous. V was trimmed by 0 bases and J by 3 bases, leaving 6 bases between them. The germline gives CDR1 MGHRA, CDR2 YSYEKL. The CDR3 spans 14 residues.

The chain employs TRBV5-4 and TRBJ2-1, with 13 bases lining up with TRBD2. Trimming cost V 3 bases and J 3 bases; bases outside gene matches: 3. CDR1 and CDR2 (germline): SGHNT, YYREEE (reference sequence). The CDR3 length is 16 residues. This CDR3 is CASSSRTSGGYNEQFF. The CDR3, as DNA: TGTGCCAGCAGCTCGAGGACTAGCGGGGGCTACAATGAGCAGTTCTTC.

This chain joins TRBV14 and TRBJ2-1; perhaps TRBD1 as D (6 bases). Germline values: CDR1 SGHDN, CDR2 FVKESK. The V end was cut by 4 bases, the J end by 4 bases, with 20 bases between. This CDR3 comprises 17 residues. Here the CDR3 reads CASSRANFRDNYNEQFF. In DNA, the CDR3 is TGTGCCAGCAGCCGAGCAAATTTCCGGGACAATTACAATGAGCAGTTCTTC. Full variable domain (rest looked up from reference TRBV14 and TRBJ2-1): EAGVTQFPSHSVIEKGQTVTLRCDPISGHDNLYWYRRVMGKEIKFLLHFVKESKQDESGMPNNRFLAERTGGTYSTLKVQPAELEDSGVYFCASSRANFRDNYNEQFFGPGTRLTVL.

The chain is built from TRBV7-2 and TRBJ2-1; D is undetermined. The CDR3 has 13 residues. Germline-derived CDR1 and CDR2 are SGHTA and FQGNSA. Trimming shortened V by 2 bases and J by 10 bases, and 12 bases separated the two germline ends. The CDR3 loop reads CASSLNGPREQFF. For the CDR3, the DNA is TGTGCCAGCAGCTTAAATGGCCCGCGGGAGCAGTTCTTC.

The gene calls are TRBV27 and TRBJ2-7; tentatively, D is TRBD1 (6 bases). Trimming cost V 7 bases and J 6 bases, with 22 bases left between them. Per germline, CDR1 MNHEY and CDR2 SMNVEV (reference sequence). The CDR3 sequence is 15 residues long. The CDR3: CASNSPGAPLREQYF. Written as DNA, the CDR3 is TGTGCCAGCAACTCTCCAGGGGCTCCCCTTCGCGAGCAGTACTTC.

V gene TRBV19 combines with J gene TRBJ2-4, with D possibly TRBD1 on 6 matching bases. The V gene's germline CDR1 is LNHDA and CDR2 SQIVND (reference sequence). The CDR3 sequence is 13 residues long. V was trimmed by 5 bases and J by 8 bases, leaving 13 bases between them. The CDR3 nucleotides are TGTGCCAGTAGTCTATACAGGGACGACATTCAGTACTTC. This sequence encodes CASSLYRDDIQYF.

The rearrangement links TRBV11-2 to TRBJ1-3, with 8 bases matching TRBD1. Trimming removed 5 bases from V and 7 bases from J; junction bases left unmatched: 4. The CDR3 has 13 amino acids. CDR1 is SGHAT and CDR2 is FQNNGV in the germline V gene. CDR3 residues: CASSLGQANTIYF. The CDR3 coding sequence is TGTGCCAGCAGCCTGGGACAGGCTAACACCATATATTTT.

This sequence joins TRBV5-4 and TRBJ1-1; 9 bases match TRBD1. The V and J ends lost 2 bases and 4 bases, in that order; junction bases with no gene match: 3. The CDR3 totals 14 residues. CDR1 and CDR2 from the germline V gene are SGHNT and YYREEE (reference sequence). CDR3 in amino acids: CASSFDRGVTEAFF. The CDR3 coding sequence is TGTGCCAGCAGCTTTGACAGGGGGGTCACTGAAGCTTTCTTT.

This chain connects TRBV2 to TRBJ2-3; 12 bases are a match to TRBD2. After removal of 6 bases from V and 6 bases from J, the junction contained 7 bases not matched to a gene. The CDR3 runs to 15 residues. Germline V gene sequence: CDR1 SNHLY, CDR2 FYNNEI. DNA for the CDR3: TGTGCCAGCAGGCTAGCGGGGGGGACTTTGGATACGCAGTATTTT. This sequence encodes CASRLAGGTLDTQYF. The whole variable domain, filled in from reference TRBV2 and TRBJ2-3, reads EPEVTQTPSHQVTQMGQEVILRCVPISNHLYFYWYRQILGQKVEFLVSFYNNEISEKSEIFDDQFSVERPDGSNFTLKIRSTKLEDSAMYFCASRLAGGTLDTQYFGPGTRLTVL.

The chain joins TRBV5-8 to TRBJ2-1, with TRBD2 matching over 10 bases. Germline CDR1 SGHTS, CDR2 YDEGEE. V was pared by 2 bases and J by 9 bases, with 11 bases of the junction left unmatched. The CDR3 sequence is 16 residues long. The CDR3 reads CASSFPRSSGGGEQFF. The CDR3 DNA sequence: TGTGCCAGCAGCTTCCCTCGGAGCAGCGGGGGGGGTGAGCAGTTCTTC.

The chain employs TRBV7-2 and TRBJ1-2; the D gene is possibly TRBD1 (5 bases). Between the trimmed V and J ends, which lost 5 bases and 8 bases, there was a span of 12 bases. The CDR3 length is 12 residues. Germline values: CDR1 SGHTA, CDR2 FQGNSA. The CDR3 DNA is TGTGCCAGCAGCACGGACACTGGAGGCTACACCTTC. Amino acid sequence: CASSTDTGGYTF.

The CDR3 nucleotides are TGTGCCACCAGCAGAGATTCCGGGGCCAACGTCCTGACTTTC. Translation: CATSRDSGANVLTF. The rearrangement links TRBV15 to TRBJ2-6, with D unclear. Trimming took off 0 bases at V and 4 bases at J, with 4 bases between the two ends. The CDR3 runs to 14 residues. CDR1 is LNHNV and CDR2 is YYDKDF in the germline V gene (reference sequence).